This note documents a single T cell receptor beta chain sequence. The study drew participants aged about 18 to 95 years from 20 to 30 US areas. Each participant's cohort was designated according to participant-reported clinical history. This specimen comes from a study of blood T cell repertoires in COVID-19. Across the whole study: The United States, Italy and Spain supplied acute and convalescent COVID-19 samples.

Original analysis: Researchers report that nucleated cell counts were estimated from reference gene primer amplification. The data were produced by immunoSEQ multiplex PCR, yet TCRdb's version contains in-frame clones alone and is incomplete. Clone size and the V and J calls come from that table; the DNA yielded D and trimming. The repertoire consists of 200,000 to 250,000 clones, with 87% occurring once and the leading ten covering about 7%. The germline V and J ends were trimmed by 3 bases and 0 bases, with 9 bases remaining between them. The CDR3 extends over 14 amino acids. Germline lookup yields CDR1 LNHDA and CDR2 SQIVND (reference sequence).

Sequencing was carried out using PBMCs or T cells enriched from blood (not recorded which). The TCR sequence derives from a man aged 30-40 years in a cohort exposed to, infected with or recovered from COVID-19 (not recorded which). This chain uses TRBV19 with TRBJ2-7; no firm D call. The CDR3 DNA reads TGTGCCAGTAGTATTTTCGCGAGCTCCTACGAGCAGTACTTC. This encodes CASSIFASSYEQYF.